Listed here are 25 T cell receptor beta chains from one sample, sequenced in a study of T cell repertoires in cytomegalovirus infection. One entry per CDR3 protein results from TCRdb running MiXCR on the reads. The data show 740,000 or so distinct CDR3 sequences, approximately 40% seen once. Sequencing input: PBMCs. The receptor set was obtained from a human donor in good health (CMV status not recorded). Some clones in this sample may be carry-over from other donors' samples.

V is TRBV6-1 and J is TRBJ2-3, with 9 bases aligning to TRBD2. The CDR3 is 15 amino acids. V shed 7 bases, J shed 4 bases, and the junction held 9 bases outside the gene matches. Germline-derived CDR1 and CDR2 are MNHNS and SASEGT. The CDR3 bases are TGTGCCAGCATCGATCTAGCGGGATGGTCAGATACGCAGTATTTT. This gives the protein CASIDLAGWSDTQYF.

The chain employs TRBV11-2 and TRBJ2-7; the match to TRBD1 covers 10 bases. Germline V gene sequence: CDR1 SGHAT, CDR2 FQNNGV. The J segment lost 3 bases and the V segment lost 3 bases, leaving 8 bases of the junction unmatched. The CDR3 is 16 residues long. CDR3 loop: CASSFYPGQGNYEQYF. The CDR3 nucleotides read TGTGCCAGCAGCTTTTACCCGGGACAGGGGAACTACGAGCAGTACTTC.

This sequence joins TRBV2 and TRBJ2-3, with TRBD2 identical over 10 bases. Germline V CDR1 and CDR2: SNHLY, FYNNEI. This CDR3 contains 11 residues. The V segment lost 8 bases and the J segment 9 bases; nucleotides outside the gene matches: 2. The CDR3 protein is CASVAGGTQYF. The CDR3 DNA reads TGTGCCAGCGTAGCGGGAGGCACGCAGTATTTT.

In this sample, this clonotype turned up a few times. CDR3 in DNA: TGTGCCAGCAGCCAAGGTCCCCGGGACTACAATGAGCAGTTCTTC. Amino acids: CASSQGPRDYNEQFF. The chain links TRBV4-2 to TRBJ2-1; maybe TRBD2 (5 bases). V was clipped by 1 base and J by 3 bases, with 10 bases between them. The CDR3 extends over 15 amino acids. Germline assignment: CDR1 LGHNA and CDR2 YNFKEQ.

This rearrangement joins TRBV6-1 to TRBJ2-3, with a weak D call TRBD1 (5 bases). The CDR3 loop spans 13 amino acids. V lost 5 bases and J 7 bases, leaving 13 bases between the germline ends. Germline CDR1 reads MNHNS; CDR2 reads SASEGT. CDR3 DNA sequence: TGTGCCAGCAGTCATCAGGGTCCCCATACGCAGTATTTT. It codes for CASSHQGPHTQYF.

This chain links TRBV6-5 with TRBJ2-1; 10 nucleotides agree with TRBD2. The germline V gene encodes CDR1 MNHEY and CDR2 SVGAGI. CDR3 length equals 16 residues. Trimming cost V 0 bases and J 9 bases; bases outside gene matches: 8. CDR3 region: CASSYSITSGTGEQFF. The CDR3 coding sequence is TGTGCCAGCAGTTACTCGATAACTAGCGGGACGGGTGAGCAGTTCTTC.

The chain joins TRBV7-9 to TRBJ1-5; D call uncertain. The germline CDR1 and CDR2 sequences are SEHNR and FQNEAQ (reference sequence). The CDR3 loop spans 14 amino acids. Trimming removed 1 base from V and 6 bases from J, with 10 bases in between. CDR3 nucleotides: TGTGCCAGCAGCTTAGAGGCTCGGGGTCAGCCCCAGCATTTT. This gives the protein CASSLEARGQPQHF.

This clonotype was seen more than once but under ten times. The chain has TRBV18 and TRBJ1-1; 11 positions match TRBD1. This CDR3 has 16 residues. V lost 6 bases and J lost 5; bases outside the gene matches: 11. Germline V gives CDR1 KGHSH, CDR2 LQKENI. The DNA of the CDR3 is TGTGCCAGCTCCCCGGTTTCCGGGACAGGGGGAACTGAAGCTTTCTTT. This gives the protein CASSPVSGTGGTEAFF.

This sequence joins TRBV7-9 and TRBJ2-1; no clear D. CDR1 and CDR2 (germline): SEHNR, FQNEAQ (reference sequence). V shed 5 bases and J shed 10 bases, with 18 bases lying between them. The CDR3 is made up of 14 amino acids. The CDR3 nucleotides are TGTGCCAGCAGCCCGTCAGTTCCTACAGTGGAGCAGTTCTTC. This codes for CASSPSVPTVEQFF.

V is TRBV7-3 and J is TRBJ2-6; the D gene is possibly TRBD1 (5 bases). The germline V gene has CDR1 SGHTA and CDR2 FQGTGA. Trimming stripped 2 bases from V and 1 base from J, with 9 bases between. CDR3 length: 16 residues. The CDR3 DNA sequence: TGTGCCAGCAGCTTAGCCCAGGGTTCTGGGGCCAACGTCCTGACTTTC. Its protein is CASSLAQGSGANVLTF.

V gene TRBV29-1 combines with J gene TRBJ2-7, with 12 positions matching TRBD1. Trimming removed 6 bases from V and 3 bases from J; junction bases left unmatched: 15. Germline CDR1 and CDR2: SQVTM and ANQGSEA. CDR3 length equals 17 residues. The CDR3 region is CSVTRDRGRVGIYEQYF. CDR3 nucleotides: TGCAGCGTCACGAGGGACAGGGGGCGCGTAGGTATCTACGAGCAGTACTTC.

The V gene is TRBV29-1, the J gene TRBJ1-1, with 11 bases aligning to TRBD1. Germline CDR1 reads SQVTM; CDR2 reads ANQGSEA. This CDR3 comprises 15 residues. V lost 1 base and J lost 7; bases outside the gene matches: 8. The DNA for the CDR3 is TGCAGCGTTGAAGGGATAGGGACAGGGGGGCTTGAAGCTTTCTTT. The encoded protein is CSVEGIGTGGLEAFF.

J is TRBJ1-6 and V is TRBV6-5; D call uncertain. This CDR3 has 17 residues. CDR1 and CDR2 (germline): MNHEY, SVGAGI. V was pared by 4 bases and J by 1 base, with 14 bases between. This chain's CDR3 is CASSFLGVGSYNSPLHF. CDR3 DNA sequence: TGTGCCAGCAGTTTTCTCGGGGTCGGGTCCTATAATTCACCCCTCCACTTT.

The rearrangement links TRBV6-1 to TRBJ2-3; TRBD2 matches 7 bases. Germline V gene sequence: CDR1 MNHNS, CDR2 SASEGT. This CDR3 spans 17 amino acids. Trimming removed 7 bases from V and 6 bases from J; junction bases left unmatched: 19. Here the CDR3 reads CASIMIPGLLAGDTQYF. CDR3 DNA: TGTGCCAGCATCATGATACCGGGACTACTAGCAGGGGATACGCAGTATTTT.

The J gene is TRBJ2-1, the V gene TRBV5-6; D is possibly TRBD1 or TRBD2 (5 bases each). Deletions cut 4 bases from V and 12 bases from J, with 17 bases between. CDR3 size: 13 residues. Germline values: CDR1 SGHDT, CDR2 YYEEEE. CDR3 in DNA: TGTGCCAGCAGCACGGGAATCCTAACAGGGCAGTTCTTC. It codes for CASSTGILTGQFF.

On this clonotype itself: Here the CDR3 omits its conserved ending phenylalanine or tryptophan, so a read error is the likely source. The chain couples TRBV6-6 to TRBJ1-3; 9 positions agree with TRBD1. The CDR3 runs 15 residues. Germline CDR1 MNHNY, CDR2 SVGAGI (reference sequence). V trimming: 5 bases; J trimming: 2 bases; junction bases outside the gene matches: 4. The CDR3 region is CASSPGTGTGNTIYL. CDR3 in DNA: TGTGCCAGCAGTCCTGGGACAGGGACTGGAAACACCATATATTTG.

The genes are TRBV6-1 and TRBJ2-1, with 7 bases fitting TRBD1. V trimming: 6 bases; J trimming: 14 bases; junction bases outside the gene matches: 7. The germline V gene has CDR1 MNHNS and CDR2 SASEGT. The CDR3 runs 11 residues. CDR3 sequence: CASRYRGGEFF. The CDR3 DNA is TGTGCCAGCAGGTACAGGGGTGGGGAGTTCTTC.

This chain uses TRBV5-6 with TRBJ1-1; TRBD1 agrees at 9 bases. V was pared by 6 bases and J by 5 bases, with 14 bases of the junction left unmatched. Germline CDR1 and CDR2: SGHDT and YYEEEE. The CDR3 is 16 amino acids. CDR3 loop: CASNPGQGPRWTEAFF. For the CDR3, the DNA is TGTGCCAGCAACCCGGGACAGGGACCCCGATGGACTGAAGCTTTCTTT.

This clonotype was detected ten times or more. The chain is built from TRBV7-2 and TRBJ2-1, with D tentatively TRBD1 (6 bases). Germline lookup yields CDR1 SGHTA and CDR2 FQGNSA. Trimming cost V 6 bases and J 8 bases, with 23 bases left between them. This CDR3 is 16 amino acids long. CDR3 nucleotide sequence: TGTGCCAGCAGGCGAAATCAGGGGATCTCGATCGATGAGCAGTTCTTC. This gives the protein CASRRNQGISIDEQFF.

V gene TRBV19 combines with J gene TRBJ1-4; D is ambiguous. This CDR3 is built from 15 residues. Looked up from germline, CDR1 is LNHDA and CDR2 is SQIVND (reference sequence). V was cut by 3 bases and J by 4 bases, with 12 bases left in between. The CDR3 bases are TGTGCCAGTAGTATTCGGACGGCCATTAATGAAAAACTGTTTTTT. Translating it yields CASSIRTAINEKLFF.

This clonotype was detected only a few times. This chain links TRBV13 with TRBJ2-2; D is unclear. Germline V gene sequence: CDR1 PRHDT, CDR2 FYEKMQ (reference sequence). This CDR3 has 14 residues. With 5 bases removed from V and 2 bases from J, the gap between germline ends came to 9 bases. This chain's CDR3 is CASSPPGNTGELFF. The CDR3 DNA is TGTGCCAGCAGCCCCCCAGGAAACACCGGGGAGCTGTTTTTT. The full variable domain, rest sourced from reference TRBV13 and TRBJ2-2, is AAGVIQSPRHLIKEKRETATLKCYPIPRHDTVYWYQQGPGQDPQFLISFYEKMQSDKGSIPDRFSAQQFSDYHSELNMSSLELGDSALYFCASSPPGNTGELFFGEGSRLTVL.

The rearrangement joins TRBV9 to TRBJ2-3; D remains unclear. The germline V gene encodes CDR1 SGDLS and CDR2 YYNGEE. This CDR3 is 14 amino acids long. V was shortened by 1 base and J by 4 bases, with 10 bases between the two germline ends. The CDR3 is CASSVRIVADTQYF. CDR3 DNA sequence: TGTGCCAGCAGCGTACGTATAGTCGCAGATACGCAGTATTTT.

V usage is TRBV29-1 and J usage is TRBJ2-2, with no clear D. The CDR3 totals 14 residues. Between the trimmed V and J ends, which lost 0 bases and 3 bases, there was a span of 8 bases. Germline V lookup: CDR1 SQVTM, CDR2 ANQGSEA. Here the CDR3 DNA reads TGCAGCGTTGAAGACCGCCGGGACACCGGGGAGCTGTTTTTT. It is translated as CSVEDRRDTGELFF.

The J gene is TRBJ2-3, the V gene TRBV27; D might be TRBD1 (6 bases). Germline V CDR1 and CDR2: MNHEY, SMNVEV (reference sequence). The CDR3 totals 14 residues. Trimming took off 6 bases at V and 2 bases at J, with 12 bases between the two ends. For the CDR3, the DNA is TGTGCCAGCAGGGGTTCAGGGGCCACAGATACGCAGTATTTT. It translates to CASRGSGATDTQYF.

The chain is built from TRBV12-3 or TRBV12-4 and TRBJ2-1; a weak D match, TRBD1 (6 bases). Trimming pared 6 bases from V and 4 bases from J, leaving 16 bases between. There are 15 residues in the CDR3. For the CDR3, the DNA is TGTGCCAGCAGCCGTGGTGGGGGCAGGTACAATGAGCAGTTCTTC. Its translation is CASSRGGGRYNEQFF.